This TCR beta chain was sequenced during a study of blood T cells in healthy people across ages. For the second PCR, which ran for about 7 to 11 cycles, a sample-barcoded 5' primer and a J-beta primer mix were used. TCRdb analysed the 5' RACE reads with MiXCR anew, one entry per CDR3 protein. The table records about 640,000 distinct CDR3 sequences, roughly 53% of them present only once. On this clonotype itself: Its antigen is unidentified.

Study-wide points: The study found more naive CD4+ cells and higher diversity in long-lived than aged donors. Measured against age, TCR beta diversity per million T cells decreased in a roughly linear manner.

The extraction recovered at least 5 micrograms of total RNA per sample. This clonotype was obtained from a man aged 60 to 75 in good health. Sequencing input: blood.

The CDR3 reads CASSFRLAGGPVGADTQYF. CDR3 in DNA: TGTGCCAGCAGTTTCCGACTAGCGGGGGGGCCGGTAGGGGCAGATACGCAGTATTTT. The chain has TRBV27 and TRBJ2-3, with 14 bases fitting TRBD2. There are 19 residues in the CDR3. Trimming removed 3 bases from V and 4 bases from J; junction bases left unmatched: 12. CDR1 is MNHEY, CDR2 SMNVEV, per germline (reference sequence).